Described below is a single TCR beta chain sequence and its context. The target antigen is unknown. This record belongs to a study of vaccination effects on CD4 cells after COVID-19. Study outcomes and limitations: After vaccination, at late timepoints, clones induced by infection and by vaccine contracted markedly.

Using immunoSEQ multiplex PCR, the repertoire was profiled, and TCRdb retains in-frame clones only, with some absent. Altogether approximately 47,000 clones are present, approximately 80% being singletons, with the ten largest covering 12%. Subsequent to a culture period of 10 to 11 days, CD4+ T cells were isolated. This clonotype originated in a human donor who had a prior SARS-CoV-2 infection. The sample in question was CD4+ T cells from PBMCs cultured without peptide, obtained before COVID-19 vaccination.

CDR3 nucleotide sequence: TGTGCCAGCAGCTGGGACCGATCCTATGGCTACACCTTC. It yields the protein CASSWDRSYGYTF. This chain connects TRBV12-3 or TRBV12-4 to TRBJ1-2; maybe TRBD1 (5 bases). The V and J ends lost 6 bases and 4 bases respectively, with 12 bases between them. This CDR3 has 13 residues.